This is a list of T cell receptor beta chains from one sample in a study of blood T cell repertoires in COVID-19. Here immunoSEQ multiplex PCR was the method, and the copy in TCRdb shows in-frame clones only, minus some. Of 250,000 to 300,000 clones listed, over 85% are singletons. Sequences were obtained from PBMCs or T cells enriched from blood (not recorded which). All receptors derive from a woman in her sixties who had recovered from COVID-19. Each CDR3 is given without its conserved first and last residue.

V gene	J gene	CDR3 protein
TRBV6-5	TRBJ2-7	ASSSSGGVGYEQY
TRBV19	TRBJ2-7	ASSIRATYEQY
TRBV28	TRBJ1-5	ASSSILRRKGQPQH
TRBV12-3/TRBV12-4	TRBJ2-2	ASSLALAGELF
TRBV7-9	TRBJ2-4	ASSELTGPGQGKNIQY
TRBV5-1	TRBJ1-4	ASSLLGQGKNEKLF
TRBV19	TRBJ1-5	ASTSEPRLSQSNQPQH
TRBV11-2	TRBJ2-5	ASSLEAGFKTQY
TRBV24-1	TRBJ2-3	ATSDAKTGYADTQY
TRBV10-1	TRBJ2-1	ASSDPRGGRHNEQF
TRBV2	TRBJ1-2	AGLGKGAVANYGYT
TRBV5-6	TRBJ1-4	ASSLYRQPNNEKLF